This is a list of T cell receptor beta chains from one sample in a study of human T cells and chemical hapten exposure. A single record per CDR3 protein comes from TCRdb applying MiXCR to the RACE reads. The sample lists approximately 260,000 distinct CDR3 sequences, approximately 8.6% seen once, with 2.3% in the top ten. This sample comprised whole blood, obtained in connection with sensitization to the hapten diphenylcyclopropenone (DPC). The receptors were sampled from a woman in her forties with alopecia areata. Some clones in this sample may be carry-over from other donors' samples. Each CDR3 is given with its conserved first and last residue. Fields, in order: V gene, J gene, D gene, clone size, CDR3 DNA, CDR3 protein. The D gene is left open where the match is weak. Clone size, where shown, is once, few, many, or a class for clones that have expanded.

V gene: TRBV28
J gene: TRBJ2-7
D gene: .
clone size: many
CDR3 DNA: TGTGCCAGCAGTTTGCCAGCCTACGAGCAGTACTTC
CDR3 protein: CASSLPAYEQYF

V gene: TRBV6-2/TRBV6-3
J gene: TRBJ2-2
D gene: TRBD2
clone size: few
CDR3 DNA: TGTGCCAGCAGTTACCCATTTAGCGGGACGGGCACCGGGGAGCTGTTTTTT
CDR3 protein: CASSYPFSGTGTGELFF

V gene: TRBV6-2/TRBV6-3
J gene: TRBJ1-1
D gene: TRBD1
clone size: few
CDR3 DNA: TGTGCCAGCAGTTACGTCCGGACAGGGGAAGCTTTCTTT
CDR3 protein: CASSYVRTGEAFF

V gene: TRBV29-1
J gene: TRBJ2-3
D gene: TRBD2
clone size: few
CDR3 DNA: TGCAGCGCCAGAATAGCGGGAGGGACAGATACGCAGTATTTT
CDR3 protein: CSARIAGGTDTQYF

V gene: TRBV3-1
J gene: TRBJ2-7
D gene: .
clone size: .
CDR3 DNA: TGTGCCAGCAGCCCGCAACCGGGACACCTTACCTACGAGCAGTACTTC
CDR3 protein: CASSPQPGHLTYEQYF

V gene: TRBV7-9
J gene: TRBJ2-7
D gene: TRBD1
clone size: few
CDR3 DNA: TGTGCCAGCAGCGCCGGGACAGGTAGCTACGAGCAGTACTTC
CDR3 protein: CASSAGTGSYEQYF

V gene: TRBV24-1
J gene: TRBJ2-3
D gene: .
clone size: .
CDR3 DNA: TGTGCCACCAGACCCGGAGTAGGTGGGGGAGATACGCAGTATTTT
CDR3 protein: CATRPGVGGGDTQYF

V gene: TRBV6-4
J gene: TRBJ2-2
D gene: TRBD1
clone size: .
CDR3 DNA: TGTGCCAGCAGACCCCGACAGGGGGCTTACACCGGGGAGCTGTTTTTT
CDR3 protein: CASRPRQGAYTGELFF

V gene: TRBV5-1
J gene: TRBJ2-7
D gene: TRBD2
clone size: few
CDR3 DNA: TGCGCCAGCAGCTCCTCTAGCGGCTTCTACTCCTACGAGCAGTACTTC
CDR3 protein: CASSSSSGFYSYEQYF

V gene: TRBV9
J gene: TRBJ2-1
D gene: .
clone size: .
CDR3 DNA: TGTGCCAGCAGCGTAGTCCCGACAGGTAACAATGAGCAGTTCTTC
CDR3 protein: CASSVVPTGNNEQFF

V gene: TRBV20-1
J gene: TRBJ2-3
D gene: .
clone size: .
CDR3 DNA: TGCAGTGCTAGAATTGCAGATACGCAGTATTTT
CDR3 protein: CSARIADTQYF

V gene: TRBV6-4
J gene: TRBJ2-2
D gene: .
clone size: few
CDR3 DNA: TGTGCCAGCAGTGCCCCTGGGCTTGCGGGCAGTACCGGGGAGCTGTTTTTT
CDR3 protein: CASSAPGLAGSTGELFF

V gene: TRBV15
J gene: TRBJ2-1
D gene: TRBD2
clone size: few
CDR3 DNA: TGTGCCACCAGCAGAGCCCCGGGACTAGCGGGAGGTGAGCAGTTCTTC
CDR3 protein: CATSRAPGLAGGEQFF

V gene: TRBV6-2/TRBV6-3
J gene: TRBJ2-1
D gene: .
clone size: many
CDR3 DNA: TGTGCCAGCAAGCGGATTAGCAATGAGCAGTTCTTC
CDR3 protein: CASKRISNEQFF

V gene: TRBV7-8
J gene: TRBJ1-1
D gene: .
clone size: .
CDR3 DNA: TGTGCCAGCAGCTCCTACAGGGACACTGAAGCTTTCTTT
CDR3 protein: CASSSYRDTEAFF

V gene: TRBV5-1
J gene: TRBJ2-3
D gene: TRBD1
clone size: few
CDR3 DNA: TGCGCCAGCAGCCCGGGACAGCCAGGAACAGATACGCAGTATTTT
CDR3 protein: CASSPGQPGTDTQYF

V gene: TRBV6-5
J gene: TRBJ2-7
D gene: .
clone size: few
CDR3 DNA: TGTGCCAGCAGTTACAGAACGGGGACGCCCTACGAGCAGTACTTC
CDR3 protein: CASSYRTGTPYEQYF

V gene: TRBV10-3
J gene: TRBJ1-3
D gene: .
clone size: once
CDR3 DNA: TGTGCCATTCCGGGACTCTATGGAAACACCATATATTTT
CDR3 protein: CAIPGLYGNTIYF

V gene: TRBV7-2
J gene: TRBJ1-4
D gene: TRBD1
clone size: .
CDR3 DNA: TGTGCCAGCAGCCCGACCGGGACAGGGACCGAAAAACTGTTTTTT
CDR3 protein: CASSPTGTGTEKLFF

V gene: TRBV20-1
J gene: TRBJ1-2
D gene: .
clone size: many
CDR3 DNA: TGCAGTGCTTGGGAGGACCGGAACTATGGCTACACCTTC
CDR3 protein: CSAWEDRNYGYTF

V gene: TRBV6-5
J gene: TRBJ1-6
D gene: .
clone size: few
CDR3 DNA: TGTGCCAGCTCTCTTCCAAGGGCCTATAATTCACCCCTCCACTTT
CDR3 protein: CASSLPRAYNSPLHF

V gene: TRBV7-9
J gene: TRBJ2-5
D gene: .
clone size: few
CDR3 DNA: TGTGCCAGCAGACGACAGCTCCAAGAGACCCAGTACTTC
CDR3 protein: CASRRQLQETQYF

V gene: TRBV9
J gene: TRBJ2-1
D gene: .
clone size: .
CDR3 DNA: TGTGCCAGCAGCTATCCGGGACAAGGGTACTCCTACAATGAGCAGTTCTTC
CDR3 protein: CASSYPGQGYSYNEQFF

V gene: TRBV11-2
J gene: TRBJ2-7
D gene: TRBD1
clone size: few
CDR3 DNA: TGTGCCAGCACCCGGGGGTATGCGACAGGGGGCGGCTACGAGCAGTACTTC
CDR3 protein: CASTRGYATGGGYEQYF

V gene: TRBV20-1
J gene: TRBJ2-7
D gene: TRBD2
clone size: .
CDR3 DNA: TGCAGTGTCTCCGGGAGGGGGACCAACGAGCAGTACTTC
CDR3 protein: CSVSGRGTNEQYF

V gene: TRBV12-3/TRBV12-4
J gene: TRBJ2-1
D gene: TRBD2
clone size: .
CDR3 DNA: TGTGCCAGCACACTAGCGGATGAGCAGTTCTTC
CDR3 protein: CASTLADEQFF

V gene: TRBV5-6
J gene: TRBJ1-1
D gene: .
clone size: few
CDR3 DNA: TGTGCCAGCAGCCTTTTGGAATCGGCTTTCTTT
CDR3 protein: CASSLLESAFF

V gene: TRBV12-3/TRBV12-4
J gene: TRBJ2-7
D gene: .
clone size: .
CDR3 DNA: TGTGCCAGCAGGTCCCTCGTAACCTACGAGCAGTACTTC
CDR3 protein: CASRSLVTYEQYF

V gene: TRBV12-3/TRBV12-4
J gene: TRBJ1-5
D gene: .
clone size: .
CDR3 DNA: TGTGCCAGCAGTTTAAGGGGGGCGAATAGCAATCAGCCCCAGCATTTT
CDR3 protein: CASSLRGANSNQPQHF

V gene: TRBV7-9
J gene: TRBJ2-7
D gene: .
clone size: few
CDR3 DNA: TGTGCCAGCAGCAAGGCCGCAGGGGGGTTGTACGAGCAGTACTTC
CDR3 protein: CASSKAAGGLYEQYF

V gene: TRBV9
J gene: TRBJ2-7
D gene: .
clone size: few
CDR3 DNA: TGTGCCAGCAGCGCGGTGGACAGCTACGAGCAGTACTTC
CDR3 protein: CASSAVDSYEQYF